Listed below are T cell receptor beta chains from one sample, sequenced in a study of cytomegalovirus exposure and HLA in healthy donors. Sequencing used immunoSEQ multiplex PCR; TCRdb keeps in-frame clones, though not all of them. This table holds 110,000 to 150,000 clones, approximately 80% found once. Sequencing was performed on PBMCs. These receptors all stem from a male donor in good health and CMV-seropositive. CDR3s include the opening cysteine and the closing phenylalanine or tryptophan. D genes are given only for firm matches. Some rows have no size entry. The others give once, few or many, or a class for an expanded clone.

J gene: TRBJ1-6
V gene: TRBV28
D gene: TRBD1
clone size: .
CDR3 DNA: TGTGCCAGCAGCCATGACAGGGGGCTTTCACCCCTCCACTTT
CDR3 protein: CASSHDRGLSPLHF

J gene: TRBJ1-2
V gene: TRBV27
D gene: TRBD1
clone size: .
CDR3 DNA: TGTGCCAGCAGGGGGACAGGGGGGAGTGGCTACACCTTC
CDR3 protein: CASRGTGGSGYTF

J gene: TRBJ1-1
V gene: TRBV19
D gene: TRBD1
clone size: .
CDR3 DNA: TGTGCCAGTAGTCAGCCGGGACAGGGGTTGGAGAACACTGAAGCTTTCTTT
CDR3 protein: CASSQPGQGLENTEAFF

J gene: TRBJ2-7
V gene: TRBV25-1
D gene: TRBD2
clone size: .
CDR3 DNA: TGTGCCAGCAGTGACCCTTCCGGGACTAGGCGCGAGCAGTACTTC
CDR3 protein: CASSDPSGTRREQYF

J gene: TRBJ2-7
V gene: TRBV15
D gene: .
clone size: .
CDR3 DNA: TGTGCCACCTCGCGCGTCGCCTACGAGCAGTACTTC
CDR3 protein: CATSRVAYEQYF

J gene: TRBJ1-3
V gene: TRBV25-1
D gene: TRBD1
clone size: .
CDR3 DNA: TGTGCCAGCAGTGAATTGGGGACAGGGGACGGAAACACCATATATTTT
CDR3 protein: CASSELGTGDGNTIYF

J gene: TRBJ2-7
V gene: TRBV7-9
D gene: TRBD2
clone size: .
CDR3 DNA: TGTGCCAGCAGCTCAGCTAGCGGTTTAACCTACGAGCAGTACTTC
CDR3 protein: CASSSASGLTYEQYF

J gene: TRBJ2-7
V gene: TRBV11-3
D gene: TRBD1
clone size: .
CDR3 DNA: TGTGCCAGCAGCATATTAGAGGGTGACAGGGGGTACGAGCAGTACTTC
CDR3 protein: CASSILEGDRGYEQYF

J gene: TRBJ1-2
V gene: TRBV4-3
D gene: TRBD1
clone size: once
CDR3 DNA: TGCGCCAGCAGCCAAGTGCTACAGGGGGGAAGCTCCGGTGGCTACACCTTC
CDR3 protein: CASSQVLQGGSSGGYTF

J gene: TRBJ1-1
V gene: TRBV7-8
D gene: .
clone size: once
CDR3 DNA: TGTGCCAGCAGCTTATGGGGCAGGGTGAACACTGAAGCTTTCTTT
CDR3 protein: CASSLWGRVNTEAFF

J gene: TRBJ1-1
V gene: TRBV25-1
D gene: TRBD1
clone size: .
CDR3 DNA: TGTGCCAGCAGTGCTAACAGGGGGAACACTGAAGCTTTCTTT
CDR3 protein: CASSANRGNTEAFF

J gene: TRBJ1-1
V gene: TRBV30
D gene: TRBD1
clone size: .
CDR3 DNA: TGTGCCTGGAGCAGACAGACAGGGGGAGTCACTGAAGCTTTCTTT
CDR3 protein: CAWSRQTGGVTEAFF

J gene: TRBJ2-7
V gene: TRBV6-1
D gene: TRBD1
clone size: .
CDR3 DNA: TGTGCCAGCAGTGAACCCCGTCTGACAGGGCCCGAGCAGTACTTC
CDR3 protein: CASSEPRLTGPEQYF

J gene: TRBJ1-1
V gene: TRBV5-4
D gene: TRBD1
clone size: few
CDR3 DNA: TGTGCCAGCAGCAGGGGGACAGGCAGGAACACTGAAGCTTTCTTT
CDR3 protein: CASSRGTGRNTEAFF

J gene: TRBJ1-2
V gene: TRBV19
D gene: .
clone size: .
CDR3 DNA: TGTGCCAGTAGTTTAACAGACCCCGTAGGCTACACCTTC
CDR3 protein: CASSLTDPVGYTF

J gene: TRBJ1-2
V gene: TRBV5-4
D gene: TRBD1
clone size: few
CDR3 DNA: TGTGCCAGCAGCGCCGGGACAGGGAGAAACTATGGCTACACCTTC
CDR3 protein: CASSAGTGRNYGYTF

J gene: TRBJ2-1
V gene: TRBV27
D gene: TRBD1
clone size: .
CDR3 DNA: TGTGCCAGCAGTTTCAACCGGGACAGGGTCTTCACTGAGCAGTTCTTC
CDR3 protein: CASSFNRDRVFTEQFF

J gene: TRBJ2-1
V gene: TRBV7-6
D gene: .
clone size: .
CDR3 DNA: TGTGCCAGCAGCCCTCTGGCTAGCGACCCAATCTCCTACAATGAGCAGTTCTTC
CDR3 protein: CASSPLASDPISYNEQFF

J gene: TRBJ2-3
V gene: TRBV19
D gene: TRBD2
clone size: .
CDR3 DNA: TGTGCCAGTAGTCCCGGACCCGGACTAGCGGGAGCGGCAGATACGCAGTATTTT
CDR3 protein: CASSPGPGLAGAADTQYF

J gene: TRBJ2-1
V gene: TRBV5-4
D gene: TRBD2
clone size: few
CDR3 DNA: TGTGCCAGCAGCTTCGGACTAGCGGGGGACAATGAGCAGTTCTTC
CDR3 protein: CASSFGLAGDNEQFF

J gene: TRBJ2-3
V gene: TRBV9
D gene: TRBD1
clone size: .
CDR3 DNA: TGTGCCAGCAGCGGACAGGGGGCCGATACGCAGTATTTT
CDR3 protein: CASSGQGADTQYF

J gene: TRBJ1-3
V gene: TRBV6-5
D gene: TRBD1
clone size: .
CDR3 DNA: TGTGCCAGCAGCCGACAGGGGGTCTCTGGAAACACCATATATTTT
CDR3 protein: CASSRQGVSGNTIYF

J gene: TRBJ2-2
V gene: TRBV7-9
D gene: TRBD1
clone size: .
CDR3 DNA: TGTGCCTCCGGGGGACAGGGAATCGGGGAGCTGTTTTTT
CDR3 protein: CASGGQGIGELFF

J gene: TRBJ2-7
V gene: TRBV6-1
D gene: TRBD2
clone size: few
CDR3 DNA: TGTGCCAGCAGTGAATGGGGAGCGGGGGGCCATTACGAGCAGTACTTC
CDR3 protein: CASSEWGAGGHYEQYF

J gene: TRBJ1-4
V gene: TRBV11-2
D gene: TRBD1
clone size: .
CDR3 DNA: TGTGCCAGCAGCTTTTCCCTCCTAGACAGGGCGGCTAATGAAAAACTGTTTTTT
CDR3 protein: CASSFSLLDRAANEKLFF

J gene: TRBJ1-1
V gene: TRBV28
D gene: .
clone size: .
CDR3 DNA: TGTGCCAGCAGTTCATCCAGGGGCCGAACTGAAGCTTTCTTT
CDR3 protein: CASSSSRGRTEAFF

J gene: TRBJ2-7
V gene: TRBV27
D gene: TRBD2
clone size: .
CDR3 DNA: TGTGCCAGCAGTTTAATGTTAGCGGGAGGGCCGTACGAGCAGTACTTC
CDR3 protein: CASSLMLAGGPYEQYF

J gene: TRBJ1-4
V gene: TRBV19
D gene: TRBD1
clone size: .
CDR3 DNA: TGTGCCAGTAGACGACAGGGAGGAAGGCTGTTTTTT
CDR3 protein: CASRRQGGRLFF

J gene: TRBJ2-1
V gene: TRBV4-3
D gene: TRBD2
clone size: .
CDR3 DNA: TGCGCCAGCAGCCAACATCACAGGGCAAGACTAGCGGAGTACAATGAGCAGTTCTTC
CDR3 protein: CASSQHHRARLAEYNEQFF

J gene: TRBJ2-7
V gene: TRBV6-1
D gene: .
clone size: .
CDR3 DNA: TGTGCCAGCAGTCGACAGGATCACTCCTACGAGCAGTACTTC
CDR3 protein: CASSRQDHSYEQYF

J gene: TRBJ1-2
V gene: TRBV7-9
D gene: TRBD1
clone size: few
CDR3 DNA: TGTGCCAGCAGCTACGACAGGGTATCAGGCTACACCTTC
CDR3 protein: CASSYDRVSGYTF

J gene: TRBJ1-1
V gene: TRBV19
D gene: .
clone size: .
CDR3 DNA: TGTGCCAGTAGTATAGTTGCGAGAGGGAACACTGAAGCTTTCTTT
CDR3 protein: CASSIVARGNTEAFF

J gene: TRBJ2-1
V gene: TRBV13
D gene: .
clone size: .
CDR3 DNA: TGTGCCAGCAGTGGAGGCAGGTACAATGAGCAGTTCTTC
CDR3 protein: CASSGGRYNEQFF

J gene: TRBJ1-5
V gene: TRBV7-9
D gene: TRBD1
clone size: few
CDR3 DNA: TGTGCCAGCAGCGCCGAACAGGGGCCTTATGACAATCAGCCCCAGCATTTT
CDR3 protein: CASSAEQGPYDNQPQHF

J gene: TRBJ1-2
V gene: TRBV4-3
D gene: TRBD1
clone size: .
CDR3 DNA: TGCGCCAGCAGCCAAACCACAGGGGAGTATGGCTACACCTTC
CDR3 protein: CASSQTTGEYGYTF

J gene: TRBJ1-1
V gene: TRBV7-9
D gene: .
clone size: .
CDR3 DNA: TGTGCCAGCAGCGCACAAGTGGTGAACACTGAAGCTTTCTTT
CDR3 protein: CASSAQVVNTEAFF

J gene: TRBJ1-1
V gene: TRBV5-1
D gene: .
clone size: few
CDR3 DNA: TGCGCCAGCAGCTTCACCCAGGGAGGGACTGAAGCTTTCTTT
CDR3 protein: CASSFTQGGTEAFF

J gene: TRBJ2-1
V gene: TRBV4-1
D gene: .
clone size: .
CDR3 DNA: TGCGCCAGCAGCCGCCTAGAGGTGGGTTACAATGAGCAGTTCTTC
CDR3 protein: CASSRLEVGYNEQFF

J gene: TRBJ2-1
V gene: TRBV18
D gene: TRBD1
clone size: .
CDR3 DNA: TGTGCCAGCTCACCACCGGGACAGGGAACCTACAATGAGCAGTTCTTC
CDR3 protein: CASSPPGQGTYNEQFF

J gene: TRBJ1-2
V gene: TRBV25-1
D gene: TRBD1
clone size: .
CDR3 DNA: TGTGCCAGCAGTGTACAGGGGGGTGGCTACACCTTC
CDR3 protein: CASSVQGGGYTF

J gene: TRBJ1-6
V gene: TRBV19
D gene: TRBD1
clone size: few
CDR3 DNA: TGTGCCAGTAGTATCCAGGGGGTAGTGCAGAATTCACCCCTCCACTTT
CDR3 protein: CASSIQGVVQNSPLHF

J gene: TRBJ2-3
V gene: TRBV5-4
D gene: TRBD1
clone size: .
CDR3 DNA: TGTGCCAGCAGCCTGGACAGGGGGCTTAATACGCAGTATTTT
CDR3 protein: CASSLDRGLNTQYF

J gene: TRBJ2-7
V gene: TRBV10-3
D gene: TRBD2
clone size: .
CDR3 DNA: TGTGCCTCCGGGGGGGCCCAACACTACGAGCAGTACTTC
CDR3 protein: CASGGAQHYEQYF

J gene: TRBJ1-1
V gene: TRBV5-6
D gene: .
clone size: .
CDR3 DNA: TGTGCCAGCAGCTTACGACAGCCTGGGAGGACTGAAGCTTTCTTT
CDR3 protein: CASSLRQPGRTEAFF

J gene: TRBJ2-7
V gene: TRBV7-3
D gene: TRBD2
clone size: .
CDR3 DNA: TGTGCCAGCAGCTTAGGTGTCACTAGCGGGAGTTACGAGCAGTACTTC
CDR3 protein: CASSLGVTSGSYEQYF

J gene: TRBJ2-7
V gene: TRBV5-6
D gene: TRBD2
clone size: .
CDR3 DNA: TGTGCCAGCAGCTGGGGGACTAGCGGTGCCAGGGAGCAGTACTTC
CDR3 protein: CASSWGTSGAREQYF

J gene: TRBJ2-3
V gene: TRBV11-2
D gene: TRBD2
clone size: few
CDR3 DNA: TGTGCCAGCAGCTCGACGGGAGCGGGAGTCACAGATACGCAGTATTTT
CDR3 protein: CASSSTGAGVTDTQYF

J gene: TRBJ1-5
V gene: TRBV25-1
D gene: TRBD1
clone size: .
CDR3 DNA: TGTGCCAGCAGTGAATATAGGGACAGGGAATATCAGCCCCAGCATTTT
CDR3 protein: CASSEYRDREYQPQHF

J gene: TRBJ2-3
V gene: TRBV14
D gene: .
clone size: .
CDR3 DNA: TGTGCCAGCAGCCTCGAGCGCCCCGATACGCAGTATTTT
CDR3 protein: CASSLERPDTQYF

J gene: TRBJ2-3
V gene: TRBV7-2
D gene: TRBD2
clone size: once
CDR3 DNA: TGTGCCAGCGGTCTAGCGGGGGGCACAGATACGCAGTATTTT
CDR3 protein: CASGLAGGTDTQYF

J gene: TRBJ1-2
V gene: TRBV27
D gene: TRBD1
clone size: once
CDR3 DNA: TGTGCCAGCAGCGATGGACAGGGGGCGCGGGTGGGTGGCTACACCTTC
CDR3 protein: CASSDGQGARVGGYTF

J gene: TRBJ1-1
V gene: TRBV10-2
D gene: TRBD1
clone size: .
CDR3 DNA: TGCGCCAGCAGTGGAGGGACAGGGGAGGTTCAGAACACTGAAGCTTTCTTT
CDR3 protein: CASSGGTGEVQNTEAFF

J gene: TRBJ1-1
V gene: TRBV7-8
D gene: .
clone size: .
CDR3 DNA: TGTGCCAGCAGCTTACTATTGACAGGCACTGAAGCTTTCTTT
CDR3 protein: CASSLLLTGTEAFF